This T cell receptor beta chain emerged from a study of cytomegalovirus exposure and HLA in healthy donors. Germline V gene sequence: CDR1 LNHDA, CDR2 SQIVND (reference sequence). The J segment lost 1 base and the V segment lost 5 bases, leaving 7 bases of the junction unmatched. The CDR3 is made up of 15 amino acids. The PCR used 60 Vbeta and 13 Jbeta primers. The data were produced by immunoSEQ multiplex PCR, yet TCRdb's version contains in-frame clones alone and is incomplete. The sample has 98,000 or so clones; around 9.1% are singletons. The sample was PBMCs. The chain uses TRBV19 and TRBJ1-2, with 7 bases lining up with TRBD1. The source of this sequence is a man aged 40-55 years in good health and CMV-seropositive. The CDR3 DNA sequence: TGTGCCAGTAGTTCCTGGACAGGAGATAACTATGGCTACACCTTC. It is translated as CASSSWTGDNYGYTF. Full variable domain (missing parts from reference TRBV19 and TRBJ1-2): DGGITQSPKYLFRKEGQNVTLSCEQNLNHDAMYWYRQDPGQGLRLIYYSQIVNDFQKGDIAEGYSVSREKKESFPLTVTSAQKNPTAFYLCASSSWTGDNYGYTFGSGTRLTVV.